What follows describes a single TCR beta chain. Its target is not known. Within the sample, other DNA sequences also encode this same CDR3. The data stem from a study of OX40 agonist ivuxolimab in advanced cancers. Study at large: The patients' treatment was ivuxolimab, an agonistic anti-OX40 (CD134) antibody.

Sequenced by immunoSEQ multiplex PCR; TCRdb stores in-frame clones only, minus some. The sample shows approximately 84,000 clones, approximately 90% of them seen only once. General study findings and limits: Average numbers of expanded clones were greater in CD8+ T cells than in CD4+.

The germline CDR1 and CDR2 sequences are SGHRS and YFSETQ. The CDR3 is 13 residues long. The ends were cut back, 0 bases at V and 0 bases at J, with 3 bases in the middle. The receptor was isolated from an adult with an advanced solid tumor such as melanoma, head and neck, liver or kidney cancer. The chain joins TRBV5-1 to TRBJ1-1; D unclear. The sample was CD4+ or CD8+ T cells sorted from blood, taken in a trial of the OX40 agonist ivuxolimab. The CDR3 region is CASSLAVNTEAFF. CDR3 DNA sequence: TGCGCCAGCAGCTTGGCCGTGAACACTGAAGCTTTCTTT.